Shown below are 32 T cell receptor beta chains from a single sample sequenced in a study of CD8 T cells in ankylosing spondylitis. Each CDR3 protein is one row after TCRdb ran MiXCR on the 5' RACE reads. The table has about 240,000 distinct CDR3 sequences, roughly 25% seen once. Sequenced: blood, either unsorted or a sorted T cell fraction (not recorded which). These receptors were taken from a male donor with ankylosing spondylitis or in good health (not recorded which).

This clonotype was seen more than once but under ten times. The chain couples TRBV12-3 or TRBV12-4 to TRBJ1-4, with TRBD1 as a possible D gene (6 bases). V was clipped by 6 bases and J by 5 bases, with 13 bases between them. The CDR3 is made up of 14 amino acids. CDR3 sequence reads: CASRRTVGNEKLFF. As DNA, the CDR3 is TGTGCCAGCAGAAGGACAGTGGGGAATGAAAAACTGTTTTTT.

This rearrangement joins TRBV20-1 to TRBJ2-3, with 7 nucleotides matching TRBD1. Germline CDR1 and CDR2: DFQATT and SNEGSKA (reference sequence). The CDR3 consists of 15 residues. Trimming removed 1 base from V and 5 bases from J; junction bases left unmatched: 9. DNA of the CDR3: TGCAGTGCTAGAGCAGGGGGACAATTCAAAGATACGCAGTATTTT. Protein: CSARAGGQFKDTQYF.

This clonotype was seen at least ten times. The chain couples TRBV2 to TRBJ1-2; D is undetermined. Germline CDR1 is SNHLY and CDR2 is FYNNEI. The CDR3 consists of 17 residues. Trimming removed 0 bases from V and 6 bases from J, with 20 bases in between. This chain's CDR3 is CASSEARGRTSGHGYTF. The CDR3 DNA is TGTGCCAGCAGTGAAGCCCGTGGAAGGACGTCCGGTCATGGCTACACCTTC. The full variable domain, in which reference TRBV2 and TRBJ1-2 provide the parts outside the CDR3, is EPEVTQTPSHQVTQMGQEVILRCVPISNHLYFYWYRQILGQKVEFLVSFYNNEISEKSEIFDDQFSVERPDGSNFTLKIRSTKLEDSAMYFCASSEARGRTSGHGYTFGSGTRLTVV.

The sample holds a few counts of this clonotype. Written as DNA, the CDR3 is TGTGCCAGCAGTTTAGGACAGAGGGGCTACACCTTC. Protein: CASSLGQRGYTF. The chain carries TRBV12-3 or TRBV12-4 and TRBJ1-2; tentative D call: TRBD1 (5 bases). This CDR3 contains 12 residues. Trimming removed 1 base at V and 8 bases at J, with 8 bases between.

V usage is TRBV29-1 and J usage is TRBJ2-1, with D possibly being TRBD1 (6 bases). The germline CDR1 and CDR2 sequences are SQVTM and ANQGSEA. The V end lost 5 bases, the J end lost 4 bases, and 18 bases lay between the germline ends. CDR3 size: 15 residues. As DNA, the CDR3 is TGCAGCGTTTCCTATGACAGGCTCCTTTACAATGAGCAGTTCTTC. It translates to CSVSYDRLLYNEQFF.

The chain uses TRBV10-3 and TRBJ2-7, with 8 bases fitting TRBD1. There are 16 residues in the CDR3. Germline CDR1 ENHRY, CDR2 SYGVKD. With V trimmed by 3 bases and J by 0 bases, 7 bases remained unmatched. The CDR3 bases are TGTGCCATCAGTGACCAGAACAGGGGGTCCTCCTACGAGCAGTACTTC. This encodes CAISDQNRGSSYEQYF.

This clonotype was seen many times. The chain combines TRBV6-1 with TRBJ2-1, with 7 bases aligning to TRBD2. Trimming removed 8 bases from V and 0 bases from J; junction bases left unmatched: 16. This CDR3 region has 18 residues. The germline gives CDR1 MNHNS, CDR2 SASEGT. The CDR3: CASRRGLESISSYNEQFF. Here the CDR3 DNA reads TGTGCCAGCCGCAGAGGACTAGAGTCCATAAGCTCCTACAATGAGCAGTTCTTC.

The table lists this clonotype with many counts. The chain uses TRBV14 and TRBJ1-2; a weak D match, TRBD1 (6 bases). Trimming pared 2 bases from V and 2 bases from J, leaving 15 bases between. The CDR3 spans 16 residues. CDR1 and CDR2 (germline): SGHDN, FVKESK. CDR3 loop: CASSQRGPGQNYGYTF. DNA for the CDR3: TGTGCCAGCAGCCAAAGGGGCCCGGGACAAAACTATGGCTACACCTTC.

The chain is built from TRBV6-1 and TRBJ1-2, with D possibly matching TRBD1 (6 bases). The CDR3 loop spans 14 amino acids. Germline V CDR1 and CDR2: MNHNS, SASEGT. V was shortened by 7 bases and J by 2 bases, with 14 bases between the two germline ends. In DNA form, the CDR3 reads TGTGCCAGCACCGACAGGAATAAGAACTATGGCTACACCTTC. Amino acid sequence: CASTDRNKNYGYTF.

This clonotype appeared many times. The J gene is TRBJ2-1, the V gene TRBV20-1; TRBD1 is a possible D gene (5 bases). This CDR3 has 12 amino acids. Germline V gene lookup returns CDR1 DFQATT and CDR2 SNEGSKA (reference sequence). V lost 3 bases, J lost 7 bases, and 10 bases lay in between. The CDR3 DNA sequence: TGCAGTGCTAGTGGGGCCCGAAATGAGCAGTTCTTC. It is translated as CSASGARNEQFF.

CDR3: CSAPSSYEQYF. CDR3 nucleotide sequence: TGCAGTGCCCCATCCTCCTACGAGCAGTACTTC. The chain is built from TRBV20-1 and TRBJ2-7; D unclear. CDR1 is DFQATT, CDR2 SNEGSKA, per germline (reference sequence). The CDR3 length is 11 residues. V was cut by 6 bases and J by 0 bases, with 6 bases left in between.

The table lists this clonotype with many counts. V and J are TRBV4-1 and TRBJ2-7; D perhaps matches TRBD1 (6 bases). V lost 3 bases, J lost 4 bases, and 19 bases lay in between. Germline assignment: CDR1 MGHRA and CDR2 YSYEKL. The CDR3 runs 16 residues. The CDR3 DNA sequence: TGCGCCAGCAGCCATTACCCTCTGGGGGCCCGATACGAGCAGTACTTC. This gives the protein CASSHYPLGARYEQYF.

The chain has TRBV20-1 and TRBJ1-2; D may be TRBD1 (6 bases). CDR3 length: 15 amino acids. Germline values: CDR1 DFQATT, CDR2 SNEGSKA (reference sequence). The V and J ends lost 4 bases and 8 bases respectively, with 23 bases between them. The CDR3 sequence is CSATSRTAFVSGYTF. The DNA of the CDR3 is TGCAGTGCTACCTCCCGGACAGCCTTCGTATCGGGCTACACCTTC.

This clonotype was observed at least ten times. The chain carries TRBV20-1 and TRBJ1-5; D is possibly TRBD1 (5 bases). Trimming pared 6 bases from V and 3 bases from J, leaving 9 bases between. This CDR3 has 12 residues. Germline V gene lookup returns CDR1 DFQATT and CDR2 SNEGSKA (reference sequence). For the CDR3, the DNA is TGCAGTGCAGGGGATGTCAATCAGCCCCAGCATTTT. It codes for CSAGDVNQPQHF.

This clonotype was detected a few times. The chain links TRBV29-1 to TRBJ2-7; D may correspond to TRBD1 or TRBD2 (5 bases each). Between the trimmed V and J ends, which lost 4 bases and 2 bases, there was a span of 18 bases. This CDR3 spans 15 amino acids. Per the germline V gene, CDR1 is SQVTM and CDR2 is ANQGSEA. CDR3 in DNA: TGCAGCGTTGGGGGTGGTAGGGACGGGACCTACGAGCAGTACTTC. Protein sequence: CSVGGGRDGTYEQYF.

The chain joins TRBV12-3 or TRBV12-4 to TRBJ1-3, with D possibly being TRBD1 (6 bases). The CDR3 loop spans 14 amino acids. V was cut by 5 bases and J by 4 bases, with 12 bases left in between. The DNA for the CDR3 is TGTGCCAGCAGTACTAGGGGGACGGGAAACACCATATATTTT. Translating gives CASSTRGTGNTIYF.

The V gene is TRBV18, the J gene TRBJ2-5; D is unclear. This CDR3 comprises 16 residues. V shed 3 bases and J shed 3 bases, with 17 bases lying between them. Germline loops: CDR1 KGHSH, CDR2 LQKENI. The CDR3 loop reads CASSPGVSVREETQYF. DNA of the CDR3: TGTGCCAGCTCACCTGGGGTCTCGGTCCGGGAAGAGACCCAGTACTTC.

The rearrangement links TRBV18 to TRBJ1-1; D may be TRBD1 (5 bases). The germline V and J ends were trimmed by 4 bases and 0 bases, with 12 bases remaining between them. The CDR3 spans 15 residues. The germline V gene encodes CDR1 KGHSH and CDR2 LQKENI. The CDR3 here is CASSLDSGLNTEAFF. CDR3 in DNA: TGTGCCAGCTCACTAGACAGTGGACTGAACACTGAAGCTTTCTTT.

This clonotype was counted a few times. The chain uses TRBV20-1 and TRBJ2-1; TRBD2 matches 10 bases. The germline V gene has CDR1 DFQATT and CDR2 SNEGSKA (reference sequence). V gave up 5 bases and J gave up 4 bases; unmatched junction bases: 5. The CDR3 runs 14 residues. CDR3 in amino acids: CSAPQRGGYNEQFF. The CDR3, as DNA: TGCAGTGCTCCCCAGCGGGGGGGGTACAATGAGCAGTTCTTC.

The rearrangement joins TRBV12-3 or TRBV12-4 to TRBJ1-1, with a possible D match to TRBD1 (5 bases). The CDR3 covers 16 residues. The V and J ends lost 6 bases and 0 bases respectively, with 17 bases between them. Here the CDR3 DNA reads TGTGCCAGCAGCCGTCGATCGGGGCCAATGAACACTGAAGCTTTCTTT. Protein: CASSRRSGPMNTEAFF.

The sample holds many counts of this clonotype. This sequence joins TRBV20-1 and TRBJ2-3; no reliable D call. Germline CDR1 and CDR2: DFQATT and SNEGSKA (reference sequence). The CDR3 is 14 amino acids. V was cut by 0 bases and J by 4 bases, with 11 bases left in between. The CDR3 region is CSARDGRVADTQYF. The CDR3 DNA sequence: TGCAGTGCTAGAGATGGTAGGGTGGCAGATACGCAGTATTTT.

This clonotype was seen a handful of times. The rearrangement links TRBV6-4 to TRBJ1-1; maybe TRBD1 (5 bases). CDR1 and CDR2 from the germline V gene are MRHNA and SNTAGT. V was trimmed by 7 bases and J by 1 base, leaving 16 bases between them. The CDR3 consists of 15 residues. The CDR3 region is CASNRPGYANTEAFF. Here the CDR3 DNA reads TGTGCCAGCAATCGCCCAGGGTACGCGAACACTGAAGCTTTCTTT.

This clonotype was found many times. The chain links TRBV20-1 to TRBJ2-1; 11 nucleotides match TRBD2. The CDR3 contains 15 residues. The germline CDR1 and CDR2 sequences are DFQATT and SNEGSKA (reference sequence). The junction had 7 bases not matched to a gene; V was cut back by 3 bases and J by 6 bases. CDR3 sequence reads: CSASLTSGGGNEQFF. As DNA, the CDR3 is TGCAGTGCTAGCCTAACTAGCGGGGGTGGCAATGAGCAGTTCTTC.

This sequence joins TRBV4-2 and TRBJ2-1, with D uncertain. V lost 4 bases to trimming and J lost 0 bases, with 7 bases between them. CDR1 is LGHNA, CDR2 YNFKEQ, per germline. The CDR3 is 14 residues long. This CDR3 is CASSRSPSYNEQFF. Here the CDR3 DNA reads TGTGCCAGCAGCCGATCCCCCTCCTACAATGAGCAGTTCTTC.

This clonotype has a handful of counts. The rearrangement links TRBV12-3 or TRBV12-4 to TRBJ1-1, with D uncertain. Trimming left V 1 base short and J 2 bases short, with 11 bases between. There are 15 residues in the CDR3. DNA for the CDR3: TGTGCCAGCAGTTTAGTCCCCAGGCCAAACACTGAAGCTTTCTTT. Protein product: CASSLVPRPNTEAFF.

This clonotype was counted ten times or more. The chain has TRBV10-1 and TRBJ2-3, with D unresolved. From germline, CDR1 is WNHNN and CDR2 SYGVQD (reference sequence). The CDR3 contains 12 residues. V was pared by 2 bases and J by 5 bases, with 5 bases between. This chain's CDR3 is CASSEREDTQYF. CDR3 sequence (DNA): TGCGCCAGCAGTGAGAGGGAAGATACGCAGTATTTT.

The sample holds many counts of this clonotype. The chain uses TRBV20-1 and TRBJ1-4; D is possibly TRBD1 (5 bases). The CDR3 loop spans 14 amino acids. The germline CDR1 and CDR2 sequences are DFQATT and SNEGSKA (reference sequence). V lost 0 bases and J lost 7, with 12 bases in between. The CDR3 spells CSARDRRGGEKLFF. The CDR3 DNA is TGCAGTGCTAGAGATAGGAGGGGAGGTGAAAAACTGTTTTTT.

This clonotype was detected many times. This rearrangement joins TRBV12-3 or TRBV12-4 to TRBJ2-7; TRBD1 is a possible D gene (5 bases). The CDR3 length is 11 residues. Trimming took off 3 bases at V and 13 bases at J, with 13 bases between the two ends. CDR3 nucleotide sequence: TGTGCCAGCAGTTTGGGGCAGGGCCCCTACTTC. Amino acid sequence: CASSLGQGPYF.

The chain combines TRBV20-1 with TRBJ1-1; the match to TRBD1 covers 8 bases. The CDR3 has 14 residues. V gave up 2 bases and J gave up 7 bases; unmatched junction bases: 9. The germline V gene has CDR1 DFQATT and CDR2 SNEGSKA (reference sequence). The CDR3 spells CSARQGARVGEAFF. CDR3 nucleotide sequence: TGCAGTGCTAGACAGGGGGCTCGGGTTGGTGAAGCTTTCTTT.

This clonotype was seen at least ten times. J is TRBJ2-6 and V is TRBV12-3 or TRBV12-4; no definite D call. The CDR3 covers 15 residues. V lost 2 bases and J lost 0, with 5 bases in between. The DNA of the CDR3 is TGTGCCAGCAGTTTAAGGGTCTCTGGGGCCAACGTCCTGACTTTC. As protein: CASSLRVSGANVLTF.

This clonotype was seen only a few times. V and J are TRBV10-3 and TRBJ2-2, with TRBD2 identical over 8 bases. The CDR3 consists of 14 residues. Germline lookup yields CDR1 ENHRY and CDR2 SYGVKD. The ends lost 7 bases at V and 4 bases at J; junction bases unmatched: 5. The CDR3 DNA sequence: TGTGCCATCATGAGCGGGGGTTTCACCGGGGAGCTGTTTTTT. This gives the protein CAIMSGGFTGELFF.

The chain joins TRBV6-1 to TRBJ2-5; D gene unclear. The CDR3 is 13 residues long. CDR1 MNHNS and CDR2 SASEGT come from the germline V gene. V shed 8 bases and J shed 0 bases, with 10 bases lying between them. This CDR3 reads CASHRGYQETQYF. CDR3 nucleotide sequence: TGTGCCAGCCACCGCGGCTACCAAGAGACCCAGTACTTC.